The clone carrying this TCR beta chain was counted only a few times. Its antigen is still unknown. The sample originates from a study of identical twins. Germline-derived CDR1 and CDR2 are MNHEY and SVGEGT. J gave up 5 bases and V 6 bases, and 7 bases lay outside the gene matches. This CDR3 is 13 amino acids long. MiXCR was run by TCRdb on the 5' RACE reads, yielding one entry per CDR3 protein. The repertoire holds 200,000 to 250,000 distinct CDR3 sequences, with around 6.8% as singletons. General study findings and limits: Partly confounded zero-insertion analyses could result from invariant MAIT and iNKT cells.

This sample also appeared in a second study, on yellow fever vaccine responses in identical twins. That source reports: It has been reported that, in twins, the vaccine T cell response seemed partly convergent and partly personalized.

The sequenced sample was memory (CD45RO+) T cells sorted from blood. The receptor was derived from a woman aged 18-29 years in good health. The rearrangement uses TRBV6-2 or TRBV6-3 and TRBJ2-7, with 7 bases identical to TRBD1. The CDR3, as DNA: TGTGCCAGCAGGGGGACAGTAGTGAACGAGCAGTACTTC. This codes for CASRGTVVNEQYF.